The clone carrying this TCR beta chain was picked up a small number of times. The data derive from a study of beta chain features in type 1 diabetes. V was pared by 4 bases and J by 6 bases, with 15 bases between. The CDR3 runs 13 residues. Germline values: CDR1 GTSNPN, CDR2 SVGIG (reference sequence). Central memory, naive, regulatory and stem cell-like memory CD4+ cells were sorted by CD45RO/CCR7/CD25/CD127/CD95/CD27. Expressed TCRB transcripts were sequenced, since all the RNA that had been isolated was reverse transcribed. Profiling relied on immunoSEQ multiplex PCR, and the TCRdb table lists in-frame clones only, not all of them. Found here are under 400,000 clones, roughly 13% of them singletons; the top ten hold 0.017%.

Sequenced input: naive CD4+ T cells from blood. The sequence came from a man between 18 and 29 years old in good health. V usage is TRBV30 and J usage is TRBJ1-2, with a possible D match to TRBD1 (6 bases). This CDR3 reads CAWKAGVTDGYTF. CDR3 DNA: TGTGCCTGGAAAGCAGGGGTCACGGATGGCTACACCTTC.